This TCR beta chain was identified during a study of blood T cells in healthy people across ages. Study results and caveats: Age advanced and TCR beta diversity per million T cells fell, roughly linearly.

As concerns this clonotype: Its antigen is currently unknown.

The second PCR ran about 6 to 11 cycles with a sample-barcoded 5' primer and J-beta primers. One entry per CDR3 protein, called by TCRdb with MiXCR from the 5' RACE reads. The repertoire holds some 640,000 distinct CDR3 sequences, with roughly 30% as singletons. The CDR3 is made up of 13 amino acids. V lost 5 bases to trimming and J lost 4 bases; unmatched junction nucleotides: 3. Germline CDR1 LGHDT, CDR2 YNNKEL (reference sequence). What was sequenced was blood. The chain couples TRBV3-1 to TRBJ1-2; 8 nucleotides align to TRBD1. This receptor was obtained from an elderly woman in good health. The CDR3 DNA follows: TGTGCCAGCAGCAAGGACAGGGCCTATGGCTACACCTTC. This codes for CASSKDRAYGYTF.